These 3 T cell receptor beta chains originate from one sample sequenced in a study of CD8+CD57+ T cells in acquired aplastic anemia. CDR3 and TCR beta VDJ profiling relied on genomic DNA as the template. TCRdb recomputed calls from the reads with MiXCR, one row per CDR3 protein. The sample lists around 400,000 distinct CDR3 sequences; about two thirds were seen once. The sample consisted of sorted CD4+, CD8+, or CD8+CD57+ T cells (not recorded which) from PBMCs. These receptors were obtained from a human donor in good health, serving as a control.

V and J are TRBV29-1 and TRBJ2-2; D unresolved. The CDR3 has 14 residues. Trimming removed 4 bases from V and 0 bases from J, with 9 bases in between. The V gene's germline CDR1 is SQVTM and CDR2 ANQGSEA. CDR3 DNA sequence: TGCAGCGTTGTAAGGGATACGAACACCGGGGAGCTGTTTTTT. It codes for CSVVRDTNTGELFF.

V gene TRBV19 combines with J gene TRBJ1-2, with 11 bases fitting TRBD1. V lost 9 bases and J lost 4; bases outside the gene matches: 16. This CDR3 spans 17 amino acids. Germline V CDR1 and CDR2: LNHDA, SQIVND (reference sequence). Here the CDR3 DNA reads TGTGCCAGCCCGCAAGGACAGGGGGCGCAGGGCAGCTATGGCTACACCTTC. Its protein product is CASPQGQGAQGSYGYTF. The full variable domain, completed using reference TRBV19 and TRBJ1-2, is DGGITQSPKYLFRKEGQNVTLSCEQNLNHDAMYWYRQDPGQGLRLIYYSQIVNDFQKGDIAEGYSVSREKKESFPLTVTSAQKNPTAFYLCASPQGQGAQGSYGYTFGSGTRLTVV.

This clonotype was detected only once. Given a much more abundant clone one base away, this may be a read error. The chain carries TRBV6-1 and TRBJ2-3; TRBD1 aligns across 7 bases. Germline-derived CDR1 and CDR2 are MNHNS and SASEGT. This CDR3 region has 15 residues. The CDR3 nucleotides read TGTGCCGGCAGTCCCCAGGGGGTGGGCTTAGATACGCAGTATTTT. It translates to CAGSPQGVGLDTQYF.